This T cell receptor beta chain appears in the sequencing data of a study of breast tumors, draining lymph nodes, adjacent tissues. Study-level findings and limits: Most tumor T cells seemingly derive from lymph node, then expand in tumor.

Via MiXCR, TCRdb re-called the multiplex PCR reads, giving one row per CDR3 protein. Here the sample spans about 22,000 distinct CDR3 sequences, roughly 55% being singletons. Comment on this clonotype: The antigen is undetermined.

Germline lookup yields CDR1 SGHRS and CDR2 YFSETQ. V was cut by 0 bases and J by 3 bases, with 6 bases left in between. The CDR3 is made up of 14 amino acids. The material sequenced was breast tumor tissue. The sequence derives from a female donor with breast cancer. Some clones in this sample may be carry-over from other donors' samples. The genes are TRBV5-1 and TRBJ1-4; D gene ambiguous. The CDR3: CASSLDQPNEKLFF. Here the CDR3 DNA reads TGCGCCAGCAGCTTGGATCAGCCTAATGAAAAACTGTTTTTT.